The T cell receptor (beta chain) described here comes from a study of persistence of HIV-infected CD4 T cells. The overall study: Donors had been on suppressive ART for a median of 8 years.

V gave up 1 base and J gave up 3 bases, with 15 bases separating them. Germline CDR1 is SQVTM and CDR2 is ANQGSEA. This CDR3 region has 15 residues. Cells were stimulated with overlapping HIV-1 Gag 15-mer peptides. CD4+ T cells upregulating both CD40 ligand and CD69 were sorted as responding cells. About this clone: The antigen remains unidentified.

The libraries were made with immunoSEQ version 4 in survey mode. The data were produced by immunoSEQ multiplex PCR, yet TCRdb's version contains in-frame clones alone and is incomplete. The repertoire holds 19,000 or so clones, approximately 65% seen once, with approximately 1.9% in the top ten. This rearrangement joins TRBV29-1 to TRBJ1-1; tentatively, D is TRBD1 (5 bases). Material: CD4+ T cells sorted from PBMCs after approximately 19-hour stimulation, obtained from a patient who received antiretroviral therapy. The source is an adult woman with HIV who was CMV-seropositive. The CDR3: CSVEAVRSRDTEAFF. CDR3 nucleotides: TGCAGCGTTGAAGCGGTTCGGAGCAGGGACACTGAAGCTTTCTTT.